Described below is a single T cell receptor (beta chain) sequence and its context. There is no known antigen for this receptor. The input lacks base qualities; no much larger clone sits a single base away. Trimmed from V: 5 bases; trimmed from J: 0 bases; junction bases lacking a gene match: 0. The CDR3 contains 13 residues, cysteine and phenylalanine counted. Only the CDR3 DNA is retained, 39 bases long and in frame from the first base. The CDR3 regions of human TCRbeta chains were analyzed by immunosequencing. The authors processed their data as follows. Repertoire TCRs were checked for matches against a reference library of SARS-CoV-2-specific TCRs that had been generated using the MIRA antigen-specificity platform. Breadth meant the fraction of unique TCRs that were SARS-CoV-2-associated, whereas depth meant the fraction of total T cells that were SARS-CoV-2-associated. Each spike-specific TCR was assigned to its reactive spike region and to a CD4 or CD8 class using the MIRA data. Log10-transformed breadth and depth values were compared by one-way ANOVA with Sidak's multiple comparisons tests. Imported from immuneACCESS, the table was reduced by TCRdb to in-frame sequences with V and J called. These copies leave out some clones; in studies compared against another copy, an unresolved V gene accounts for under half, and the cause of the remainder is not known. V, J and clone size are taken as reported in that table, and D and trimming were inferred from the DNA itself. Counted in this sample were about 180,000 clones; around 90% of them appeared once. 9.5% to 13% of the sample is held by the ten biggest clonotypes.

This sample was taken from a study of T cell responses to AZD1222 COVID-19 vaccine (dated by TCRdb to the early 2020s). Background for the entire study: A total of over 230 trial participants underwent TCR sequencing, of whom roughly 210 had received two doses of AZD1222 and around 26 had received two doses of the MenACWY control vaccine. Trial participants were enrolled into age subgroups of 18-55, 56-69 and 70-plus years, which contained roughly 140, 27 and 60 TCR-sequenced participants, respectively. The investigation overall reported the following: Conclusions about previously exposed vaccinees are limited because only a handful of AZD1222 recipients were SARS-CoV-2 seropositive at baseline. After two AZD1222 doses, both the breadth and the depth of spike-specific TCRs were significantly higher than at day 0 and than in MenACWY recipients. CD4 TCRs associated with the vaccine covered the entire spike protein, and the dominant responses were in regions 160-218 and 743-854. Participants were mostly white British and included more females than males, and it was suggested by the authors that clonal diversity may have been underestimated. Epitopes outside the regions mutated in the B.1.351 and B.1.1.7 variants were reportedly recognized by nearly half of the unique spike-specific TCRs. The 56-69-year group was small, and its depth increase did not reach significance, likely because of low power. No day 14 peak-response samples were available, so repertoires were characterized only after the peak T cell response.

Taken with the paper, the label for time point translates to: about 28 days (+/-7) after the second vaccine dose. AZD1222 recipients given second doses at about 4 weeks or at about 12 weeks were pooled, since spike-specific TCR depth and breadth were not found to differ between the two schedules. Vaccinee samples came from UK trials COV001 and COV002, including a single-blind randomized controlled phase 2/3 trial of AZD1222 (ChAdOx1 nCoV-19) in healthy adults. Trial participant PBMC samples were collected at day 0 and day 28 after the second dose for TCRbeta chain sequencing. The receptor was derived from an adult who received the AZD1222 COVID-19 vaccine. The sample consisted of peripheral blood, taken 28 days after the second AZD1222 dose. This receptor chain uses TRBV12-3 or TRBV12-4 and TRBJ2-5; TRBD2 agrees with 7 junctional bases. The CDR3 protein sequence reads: CASSTSDQETQYF. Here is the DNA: TGTGCCAGCAGTACTAGCGACCAAGAGACCCAGTACTTC.